Detailed here is one T cell receptor (beta chain). Its specificity is not known. Use of 60 Vbeta and 13 Jbeta primers characterized the PCR. Sequencing was performed with immunoSEQ multiplex PCR; in TCRdb, only in-frame clones are kept and a portion is missing. The sample includes roughly 86,000 clones, over 70% of them seen just once. This sample was included in a study of cytomegalovirus exposure and HLA in healthy donors. Background on the study: Genotyping of 400 or so donors showed that roughly 80% belonged to the Caucasian-associated ancestry cluster. Study results and limitations: Three CMV-associated chains were confirmed in vitro to be specific for CMV antigens. An observed cluster of highly shared sequence variants was recorded as a likely sequencing artifact. Altogether, some 160 TCR beta chains were recorded as cytomegalovirus-associated.

This CDR3 contains 15 residues. V lost 4 bases to trimming and J lost 0 bases, with 10 bases between them. Germline V gene lookup returns CDR1 SEHNR and CDR2 FQNEAQ (reference sequence). This clonotype was obtained from a man in his 60s in good health and CMV-seronegative. The V call is TRBV7-9, the J call TRBJ1-3; D is unclear. The sequenced material came from PBMCs. The CDR3 nucleotides are TGTGCCAGCAGCTCTTTAGTCTCCTCTGGAAACACCATATATTTT. As protein: CASSSLVSSGNTIYF.